This T cell receptor (beta chain) was sequenced for a study of T-cell reconstitution after alpha-beta-depleted transplantation in children (dated by TCRdb to the mid-2010s). As for the study more broadly: Using TCR repertoire profiling, the study quantitatively followed how T-cell immune reconstitution unfolded in children after TCRalphabeta/CD19-depleted allogeneic hematopoietic cell transplantation.

As concerns this clonotype: This receptor's antigen is unknown. No base quality information exists; no much larger clone differs at one position.

Inclusive of the bounding cysteine and phenylalanine, the CDR3 is 14 residues long. Of the read, only the CDR3 DNA is kept; its 42 bases are in frame from base 1. Ends trimmed: V by 6 bases, J by 8 bases; bases unmatched to a gene: 10. The germline V gene provides CDR1 MDHEN and CDR2 SYDVKM. Library prep was done by PCR. Instrument on record: Illumina HiSeq 2500. Molecular barcoding was employed in the preparation of TCR libraries, with unique molecular identifiers being used to normalize TCRbeta repertoire quantification. The public reads were reprocessed in TCRdb via fastp at Q25 and MiXCR, keeping in-frame beta chains. Merged by CDR3 protein, the rows form single entries marked with the most common genes and DNA. The sample table shows about 230,000 distinct CDR3 sequences, and approximately 12% are seen once. The ten largest make up roughly 2.8% of the sample.

The sequence links TRBV28 to TRBJ1-3; 7 bases in between match TRBD1. This material consisted of PBMCs from the stem cell graft donor, taken from the stem cell graft. The sequence derives from a human donor who donated a stem cell graft to a child with acute lymphoblastic leukemia. At the DNA level, the sequence is TGTGCCAGCAGAGGACAGGAGGTTGTAGACACCATATATTTT. The resulting protein is CASRGQEVVDTIYF.